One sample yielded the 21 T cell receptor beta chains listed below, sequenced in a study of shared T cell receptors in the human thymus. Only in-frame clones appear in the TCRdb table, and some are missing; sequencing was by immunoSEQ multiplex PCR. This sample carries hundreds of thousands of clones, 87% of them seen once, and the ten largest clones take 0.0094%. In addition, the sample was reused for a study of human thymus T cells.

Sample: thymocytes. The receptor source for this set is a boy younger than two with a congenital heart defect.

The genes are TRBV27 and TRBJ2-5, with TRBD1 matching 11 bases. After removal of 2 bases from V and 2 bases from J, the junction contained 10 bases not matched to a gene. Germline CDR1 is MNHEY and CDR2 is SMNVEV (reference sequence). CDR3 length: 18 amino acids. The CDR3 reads CASSLGSRTGGLQETQYF. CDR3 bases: TGTGCCAGCAGTTTAGGTTCGCGGACAGGGGGCTTGCAAGAGACCCAGTACTTC.

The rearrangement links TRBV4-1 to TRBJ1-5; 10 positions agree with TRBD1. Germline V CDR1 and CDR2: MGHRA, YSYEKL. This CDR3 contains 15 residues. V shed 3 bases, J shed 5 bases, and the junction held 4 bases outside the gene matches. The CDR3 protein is CASSHWGTGDQPQHF. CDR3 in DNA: TGCGCCAGCAGCCACTGGGGGACAGGGGATCAGCCCCAGCATTTT.

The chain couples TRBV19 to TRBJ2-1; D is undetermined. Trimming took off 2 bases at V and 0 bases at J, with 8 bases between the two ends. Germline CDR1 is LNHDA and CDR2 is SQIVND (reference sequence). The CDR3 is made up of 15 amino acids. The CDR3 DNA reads TGTGCCAGTAGTATACAGTCAGTCTCCTACAATGAGCAGTTCTTC. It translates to CASSIQSVSYNEQFF.

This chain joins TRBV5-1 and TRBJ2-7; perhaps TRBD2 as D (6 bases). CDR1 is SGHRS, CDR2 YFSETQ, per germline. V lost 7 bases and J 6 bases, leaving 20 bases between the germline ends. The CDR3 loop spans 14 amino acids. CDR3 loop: CASGGASVLPEQYF. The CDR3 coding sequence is TGCGCCAGCGGTGGAGCTAGCGTTCTCCCCGAGCAGTACTTC.

In nucleotides, the CDR3 is TGTGCCAGCAGCCCCCAACCCGACAGGGCTCAAGAGACCCAGTACTTC. Protein product: CASSPQPDRAQETQYF. The chain employs TRBV28 and TRBJ2-5, with 7 bases matching TRBD1. The length of the CDR3 is 16 residues. Germline assignment: CDR1 MDHEN and CDR2 SYDVKM. Unmatched junction bases numbered 12, after V lost 6 bases and J lost 2 bases.

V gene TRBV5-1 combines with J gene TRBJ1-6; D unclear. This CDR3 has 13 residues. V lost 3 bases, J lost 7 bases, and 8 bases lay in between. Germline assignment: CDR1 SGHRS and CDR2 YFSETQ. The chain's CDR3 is CASSWGGNSPLHF. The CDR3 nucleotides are TGCGCCAGCAGCTGGGGAGGGAATTCACCCCTCCACTTT.

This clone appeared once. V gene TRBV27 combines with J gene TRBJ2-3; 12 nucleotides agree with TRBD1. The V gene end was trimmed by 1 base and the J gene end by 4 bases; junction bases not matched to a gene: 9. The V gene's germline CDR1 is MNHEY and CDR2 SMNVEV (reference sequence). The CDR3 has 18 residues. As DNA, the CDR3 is TGTGCCAGCAGTTTATTCCGCCGGGACAGGGGGCGCCCAGATACGCAGTATTTT. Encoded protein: CASSLFRRDRGRPDTQYF.

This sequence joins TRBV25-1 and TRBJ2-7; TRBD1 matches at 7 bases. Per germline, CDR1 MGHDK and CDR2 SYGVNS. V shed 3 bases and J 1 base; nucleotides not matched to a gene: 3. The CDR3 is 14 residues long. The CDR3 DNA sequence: TGTGCCAGCAGTGACAGGGGGTGTTCCTACGAGCAGTACTTC. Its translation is CASSDRGCSYEQYF.

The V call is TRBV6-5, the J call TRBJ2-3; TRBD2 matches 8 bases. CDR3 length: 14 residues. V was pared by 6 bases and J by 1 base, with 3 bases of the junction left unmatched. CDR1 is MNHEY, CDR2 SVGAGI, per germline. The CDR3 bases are TGTGCCAGCAGGGAGCGGGGGCGCACAGATACGCAGTATTTT. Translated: CASRERGRTDTQYF.

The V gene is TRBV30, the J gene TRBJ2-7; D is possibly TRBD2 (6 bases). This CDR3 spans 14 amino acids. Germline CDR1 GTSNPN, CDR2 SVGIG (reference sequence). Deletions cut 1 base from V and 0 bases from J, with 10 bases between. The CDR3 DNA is TGTGCCTGGAGTGCAGGGACTGGCTCCTACGAGCAGTACTTC. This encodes CAWSAGTGSYEQYF.

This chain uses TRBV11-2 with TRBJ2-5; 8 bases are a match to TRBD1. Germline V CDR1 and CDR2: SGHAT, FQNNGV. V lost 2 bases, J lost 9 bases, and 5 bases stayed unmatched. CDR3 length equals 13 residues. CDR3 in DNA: TGTGCCAGCAGCTTACAGGGGGCGCGGGCCCAGTACTTC. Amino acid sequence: CASSLQGARAQYF. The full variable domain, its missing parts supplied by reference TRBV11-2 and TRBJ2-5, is EAGVAQSPRYKIIEKRQSVAFWCNPISGHATLYWYQQILGQGPKLLIQFQNNGVVDDSQLPKDRFSAERLKGVDSTLKIQPAKLEDSAVYLCASSLQGARAQYFGPGTRLLVL.

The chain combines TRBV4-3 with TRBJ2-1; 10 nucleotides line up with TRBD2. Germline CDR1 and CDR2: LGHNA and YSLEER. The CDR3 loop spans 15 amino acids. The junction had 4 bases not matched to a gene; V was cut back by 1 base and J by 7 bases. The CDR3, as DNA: TGCGCCAGCAGCCAAGGAGAGCGGGAGGGGAATGAGCAGTTCTTC. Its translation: CASSQGEREGNEQFF.

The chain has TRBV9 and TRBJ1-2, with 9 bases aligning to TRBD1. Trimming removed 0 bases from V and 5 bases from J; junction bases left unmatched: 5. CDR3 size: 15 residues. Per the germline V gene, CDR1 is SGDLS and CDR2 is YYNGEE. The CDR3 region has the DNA TGTGCCAGCAGCGTAGGGGACAGGGTAGGGTATGGCTACACCTTC. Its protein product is CASSVGDRVGYGYTF.

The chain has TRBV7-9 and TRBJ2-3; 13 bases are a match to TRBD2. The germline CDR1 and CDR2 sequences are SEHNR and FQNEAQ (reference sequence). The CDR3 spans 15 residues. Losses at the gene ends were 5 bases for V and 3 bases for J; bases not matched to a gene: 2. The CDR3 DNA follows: TGTGCCAGCAGCATGGGACTAGCGGGGACAGATACGCAGTATTTT. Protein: CASSMGLAGTDTQYF.

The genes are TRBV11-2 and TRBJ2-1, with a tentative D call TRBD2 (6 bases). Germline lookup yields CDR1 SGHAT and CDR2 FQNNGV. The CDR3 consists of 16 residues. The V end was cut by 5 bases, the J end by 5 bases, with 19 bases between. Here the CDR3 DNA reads TGTGCCAGCAGCCGCCGGACTAATGTGGGGCACAATGAGCAGTTCTTC. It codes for CASSRRTNVGHNEQFF.

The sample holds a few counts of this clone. The DNA for the CDR3 is TGTGCCAGCAGCACAAGACAGTCTGAAGCTTTCTTT. It yields the protein CASSTRQSEAFF. This chain links TRBV7-8 with TRBJ1-1, with D possibly matching TRBD1 (5 bases). This CDR3 has 12 amino acids. Germline V lookup: CDR1 SGHVS, CDR2 FQNEAQ. V was trimmed by 5 bases and J by 6 bases, leaving 10 bases between them.

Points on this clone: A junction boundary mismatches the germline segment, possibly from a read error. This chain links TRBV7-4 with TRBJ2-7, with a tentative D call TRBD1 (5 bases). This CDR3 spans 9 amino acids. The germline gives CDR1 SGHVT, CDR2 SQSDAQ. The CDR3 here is CMQGHEQYF. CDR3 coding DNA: TGCATGCAGGGCCACGAGCAGTACTTC.

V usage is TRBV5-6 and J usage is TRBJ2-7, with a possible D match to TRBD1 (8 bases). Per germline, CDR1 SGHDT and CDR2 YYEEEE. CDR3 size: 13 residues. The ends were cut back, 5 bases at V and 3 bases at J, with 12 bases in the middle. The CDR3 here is CASRQGGGYEQYF. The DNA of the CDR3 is TGTGCCAGCAGACAGGGGGGGGGCTACGAGCAGTACTTC.

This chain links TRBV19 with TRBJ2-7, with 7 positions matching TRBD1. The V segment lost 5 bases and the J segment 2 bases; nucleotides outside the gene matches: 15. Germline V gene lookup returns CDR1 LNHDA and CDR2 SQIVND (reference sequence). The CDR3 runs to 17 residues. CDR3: CASSETVTGTEAYEQYF. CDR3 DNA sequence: TGTGCCAGTAGTGAAACTGTAACCGGGACAGAGGCCTACGAGCAGTACTTC.

CDR3 DNA sequence: TGTGCCAGCAGCTTAACCGGGACTAGCGGGAGTGGGGCTTACCACGAGCAGTACTTC. Translating gives CASSLTGTSGSGAYHEQYF. V is TRBV5-4 and J is TRBJ2-7; 14 positions match TRBD2. Trimming removed 2 bases from V and 5 bases from J; junction bases left unmatched: 15. The CDR3 consists of 19 residues. Germline CDR1 reads SGHNT; CDR2 reads YYREEE (reference sequence). Looking up the rest from reference TRBV5-4 and TRBJ2-7 gives the full variable domain: ETGVTQSPTHLIKTRGQQVTLRCSSQSGHNTVSWYQQALGQGPQFIFQYYREEENGRGNFPPRFSGLQFPNYSSELNVNALELDDSALYLCASSLTGTSGSGAYHEQYFGPGTRLTVT.

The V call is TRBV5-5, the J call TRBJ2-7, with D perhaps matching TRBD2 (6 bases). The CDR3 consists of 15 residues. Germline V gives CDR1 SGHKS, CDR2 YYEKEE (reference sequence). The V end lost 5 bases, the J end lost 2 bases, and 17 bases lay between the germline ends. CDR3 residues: CASRPWGLTAYEQYF. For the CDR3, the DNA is TGTGCCAGCAGACCCTGGGGACTGACAGCCTACGAGCAGTACTTC.